What follows are 11 T cell receptor beta chains derived from one specimen sequenced in a study of cytomegalovirus exposure and HLA in healthy donors. Researchers ran the PCR with 60 Vbeta and 13 Jbeta primers. Produced via immunoSEQ multiplex PCR; TCRdb's table is partial and in-frame only. Of about 150,000 clones in the sample, roughly 80% were seen once. Sequenced sample: PBMCs. The receptors were sampled from a woman between 50 and 59 years old in good health and CMV-seropositive.

This chain links TRBV7-6 with TRBJ2-1, with D possibly TRBD2 on 5 matching bases. V dropped 5 bases and J dropped 7 bases, with 21 bases sitting between them. The germline V gene has CDR1 SGHVS and CDR2 FNYEAQ. The CDR3 length is 16 residues. The CDR3 coding sequence is TGTGCCAGCAGCCCGCTGTCCGGGGAAGATAGGAATGAGCAGTTCTTC. Translating it yields CASSPLSGEDRNEQFF.

The J gene is TRBJ1-4, the V gene TRBV2; D is unresolved. The CDR3 is 14 residues long. V was pared by 6 bases and J by 0 bases, with 8 bases between. CDR1 and CDR2 (germline): SNHLY, FYNNEI. DNA of the CDR3: TGTGCCAGCAGGCAGGCTGCAACTAATGAAAAACTGTTTTTT. Translating it yields CASRQAATNEKLFF.

The chain links TRBV5-5 to TRBJ1-1; D gene ambiguous. This CDR3 contains 14 residues. Trimming left V 4 bases short and J 1 base short, with 11 bases between. Germline V gene lookup returns CDR1 SGHKS and CDR2 YYEKEE (reference sequence). The CDR3: CASSTRLQNTEAFF. The DNA of the CDR3 is TGTGCCAGCAGCACGAGACTGCAGAACACTGAAGCTTTCTTT.

J is TRBJ2-1 and V is TRBV5-1, with D tentatively TRBD1 (5 bases). Germline lookup yields CDR1 SGHRS and CDR2 YFSETQ. The CDR3 runs 15 residues. Trimming took off 0 bases at V and 1 base at J, with 8 bases between the two ends. The DNA for the CDR3 is TGCGCCAGCAGCTTGGCAGGGAATTCCTACAATGAGCAGTTCTTC. Residues: CASSLAGNSYNEQFF.

The chain joins TRBV7-2 to TRBJ2-1; weak D call: TRBD1 (5 bases). Germline CDR1 is SGHTA and CDR2 is FQGNSA. V lost 2 bases, J lost 7 bases, and 12 bases lay in between. The CDR3 totals 14 residues. The CDR3, as DNA: TGTGCCAGCAGCTTACAGGGAAAACGGAATGAGCAGTTCTTC. Translating gives CASSLQGKRNEQFF.

This chain uses TRBV27 with TRBJ1-3; TRBD1 matches at 10 bases. Germline CDR1 MNHEY, CDR2 SMNVEV (reference sequence). CDR3 length equals 14 residues. V dropped 5 bases and J dropped 8; count of bases not matched to a gene: 6. In DNA form, the CDR3 reads TGTGCCAGCAGTCCCAGGGACAGGGGACACACCATATATTTT. As protein: CASSPRDRGHTIYF.

V gene TRBV5-1 combines with J gene TRBJ2-7; 9 bases fit TRBD1. The V segment lost 7 bases and the J segment 0 bases; nucleotides outside the gene matches: 11. Germline V gene data show CDR1 as SGHRS and CDR2 as YFSETQ. The CDR3 is 16 residues long. DNA for the CDR3: TGCGCCAGCGCCCTCGGAGGACAGGGGTTCTCCTACGAGCAGTACTTC. Its translation: CASALGGQGFSYEQYF.

The sample holds a few counts of this clone. The chain joins TRBV6-5 to TRBJ1-3; perhaps TRBD1 as D (5 bases). Germline CDR1 MNHEY, CDR2 SVGAGI. The V and J ends lost 8 bases and 9 bases respectively, with 11 bases between them. This CDR3 spans 11 amino acids. The CDR3 loop reads CASADQGTIYF. As DNA, the CDR3 is TGTGCCAGCGCTGACCAGGGCACCATATATTTT.

This clone was seen a single time. This chain joins TRBV7-6 and TRBJ2-1; 8 bases agree with TRBD1. The V gene's germline CDR1 is SGHVS and CDR2 FNYEAQ. The CDR3 is 16 residues long. Germline trimming cut 1 base from V and 8 bases from J; bases unmatched to any gene: 10. CDR3 bases: TGTGCCAGCAGCTTAGAGGCCTCAGGGGGCTGGCATGAGCAGTTCTTC. Protein product: CASSLEASGGWHEQFF.

V is TRBV27 and J is TRBJ2-7, with TRBD2 matching over 9 bases. The CDR3 spans 14 residues. V dropped 6 bases and J dropped 0; count of bases not matched to a gene: 3. Per the germline V gene, CDR1 is MNHEY and CDR2 is SMNVEV (reference sequence). The CDR3: CASRLAGTSYEQYF. The CDR3 bases are TGTGCCAGCAGGCTAGCGGGGACCTCCTACGAGCAGTACTTC.

CDR3 loop: CASSLGIGSTAQHF. The CDR3 bases are TGTGCCAGCAGCTTAGGTATTGGGTCTACAGCCCAGCATTTT. This chain connects TRBV7-2 to TRBJ1-5; unclear D gene. The V and J ends lost 1 base and 11 bases respectively, with 15 bases between them. Germline values: CDR1 SGHTA, CDR2 FQGNSA. There are 14 residues in the CDR3.